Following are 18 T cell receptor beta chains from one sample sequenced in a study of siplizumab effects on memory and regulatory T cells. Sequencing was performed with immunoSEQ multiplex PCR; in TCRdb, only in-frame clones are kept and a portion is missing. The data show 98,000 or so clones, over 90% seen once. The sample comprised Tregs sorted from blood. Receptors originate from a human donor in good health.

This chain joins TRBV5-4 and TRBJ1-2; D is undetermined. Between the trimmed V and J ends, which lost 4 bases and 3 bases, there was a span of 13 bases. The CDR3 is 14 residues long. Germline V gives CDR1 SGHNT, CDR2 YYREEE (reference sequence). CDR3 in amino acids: CASSRNDGDYGYTF. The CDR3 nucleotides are TGTGCCAGCAGCCGGAATGATGGGGACTATGGCTACACCTTC. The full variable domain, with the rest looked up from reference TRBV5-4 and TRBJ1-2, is ETGVTQSPTHLIKTRGQQVTLRCSSQSGHNTVSWYQQALGQGPQFIFQYYREEENGRGNFPPRFSGLQFPNYSSELNVNALELDDSALYLCASSRNDGDYGYTFGSGTRLTVV.

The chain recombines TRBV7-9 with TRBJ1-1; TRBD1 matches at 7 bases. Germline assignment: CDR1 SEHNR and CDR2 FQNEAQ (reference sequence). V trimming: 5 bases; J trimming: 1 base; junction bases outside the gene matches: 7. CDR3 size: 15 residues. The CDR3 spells CASSARQGPNTEAFF. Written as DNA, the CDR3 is TGTGCCAGCAGCGCCCGACAGGGACCGAACACTGAAGCTTTCTTT.

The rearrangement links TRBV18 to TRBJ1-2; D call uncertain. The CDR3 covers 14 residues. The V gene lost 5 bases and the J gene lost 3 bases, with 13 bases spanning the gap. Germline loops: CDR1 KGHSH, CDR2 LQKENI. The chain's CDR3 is CASSIYPMDYGYTF. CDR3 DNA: TGTGCCAGCTCAATCTATCCGATGGACTATGGCTACACCTTC.

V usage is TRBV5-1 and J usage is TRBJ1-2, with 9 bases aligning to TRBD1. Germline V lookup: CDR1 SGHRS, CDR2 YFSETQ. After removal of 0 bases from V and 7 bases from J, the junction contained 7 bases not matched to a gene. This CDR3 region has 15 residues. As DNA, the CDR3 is TGCGCCAGCAGCTTGGGAACCGGGACAGGGAGTGGCTACACCTTC. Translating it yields CASSLGTGTGSGYTF.

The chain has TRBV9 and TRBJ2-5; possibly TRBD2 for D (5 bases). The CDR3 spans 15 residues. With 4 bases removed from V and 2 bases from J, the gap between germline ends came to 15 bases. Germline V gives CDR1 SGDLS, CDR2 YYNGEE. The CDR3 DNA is TGTGCCAGCAGCCTTGGATTAGCGCGACAAGAGACCCAGTACTTC. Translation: CASSLGLARQETQYF.

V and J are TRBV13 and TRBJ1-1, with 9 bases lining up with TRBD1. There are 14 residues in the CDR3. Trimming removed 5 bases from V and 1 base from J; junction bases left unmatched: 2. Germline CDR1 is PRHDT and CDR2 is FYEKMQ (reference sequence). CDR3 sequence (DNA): TGTGCCAGCAGCACGGGACAGGGGAACACTGAAGCTTTCTTT. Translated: CASSTGQGNTEAFF.

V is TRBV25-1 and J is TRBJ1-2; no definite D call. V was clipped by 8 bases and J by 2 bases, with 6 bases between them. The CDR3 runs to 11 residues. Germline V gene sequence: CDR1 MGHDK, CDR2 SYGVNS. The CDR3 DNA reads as TGTGCCAGCCTATCCAACTATGGCTACACCTTC. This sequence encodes CASLSNYGYTF.

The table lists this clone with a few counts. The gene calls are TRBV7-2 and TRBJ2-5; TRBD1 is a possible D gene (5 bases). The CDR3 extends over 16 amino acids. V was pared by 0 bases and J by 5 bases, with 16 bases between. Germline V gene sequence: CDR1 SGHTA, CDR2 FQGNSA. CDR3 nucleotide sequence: TGTGCCAGCAGCTTAGCGCAGACAGCCATCAAGGAGACCCAGTACTTC. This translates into CASSLAQTAIKETQYF.

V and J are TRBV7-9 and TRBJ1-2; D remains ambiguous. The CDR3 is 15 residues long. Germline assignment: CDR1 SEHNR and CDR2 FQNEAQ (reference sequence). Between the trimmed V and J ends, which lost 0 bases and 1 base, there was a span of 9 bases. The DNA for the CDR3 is TGTGCCAGCAGCTTAGCCAACAGATTTAACTATGGCTACACCTTC. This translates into CASSLANRFNYGYTF.

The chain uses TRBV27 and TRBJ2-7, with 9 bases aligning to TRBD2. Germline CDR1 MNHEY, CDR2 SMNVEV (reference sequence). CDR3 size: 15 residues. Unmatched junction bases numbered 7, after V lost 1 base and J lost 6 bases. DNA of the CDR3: TGTGCCAGCAGTTTATTAGGGACTAGCTCTAGCGAGCAGTACTTC. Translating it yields CASSLLGTSSSEQYF.

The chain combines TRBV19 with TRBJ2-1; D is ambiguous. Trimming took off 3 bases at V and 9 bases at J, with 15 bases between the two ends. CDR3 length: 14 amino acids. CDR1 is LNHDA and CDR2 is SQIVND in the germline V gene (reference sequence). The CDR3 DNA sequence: TGTGCCAGTAGTATGATCCCCCACACTCCTGAGCAGTTCTTC. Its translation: CASSMIPHTPEQFF.

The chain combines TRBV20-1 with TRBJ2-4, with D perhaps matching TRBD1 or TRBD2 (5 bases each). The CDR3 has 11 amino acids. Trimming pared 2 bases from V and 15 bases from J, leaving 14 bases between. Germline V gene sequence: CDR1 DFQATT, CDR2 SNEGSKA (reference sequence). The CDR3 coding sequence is TGCAGTGCTAGACCCTTGGGACGGTGGTACTTC. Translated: CSARPLGRWYF.

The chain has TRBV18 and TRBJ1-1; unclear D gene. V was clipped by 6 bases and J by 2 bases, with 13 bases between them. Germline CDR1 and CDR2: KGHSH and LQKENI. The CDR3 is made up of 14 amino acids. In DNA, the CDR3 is TGTGCCAGCTCCCCGGGATTATCTAACACTGAAGCTTTCTTT. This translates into CASSPGLSNTEAFF.

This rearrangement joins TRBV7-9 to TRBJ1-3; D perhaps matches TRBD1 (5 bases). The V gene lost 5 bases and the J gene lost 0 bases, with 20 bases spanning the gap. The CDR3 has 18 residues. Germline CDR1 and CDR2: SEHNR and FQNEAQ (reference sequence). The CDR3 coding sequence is TGTGCCAGCAGCCACTCCGACAGATCCTTTGGCTCTGGAAACACCATATATTTT. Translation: CASSHSDRSFGSGNTIYF.

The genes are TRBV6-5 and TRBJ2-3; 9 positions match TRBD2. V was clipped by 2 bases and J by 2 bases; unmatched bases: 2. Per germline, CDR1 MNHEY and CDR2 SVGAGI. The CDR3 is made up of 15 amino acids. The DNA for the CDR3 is TGTGCCAGCAGTTACCGCGGGGGGGCCACAGATACGCAGTATTTT. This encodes CASSYRGGATDTQYF.

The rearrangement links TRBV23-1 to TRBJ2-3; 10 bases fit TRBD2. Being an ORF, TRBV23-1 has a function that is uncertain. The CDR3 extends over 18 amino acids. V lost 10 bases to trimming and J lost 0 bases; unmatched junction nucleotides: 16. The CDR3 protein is CATPAAGGPSDSTDTQYF. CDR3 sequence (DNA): TGCGCCACCCCCGCAGCGGGAGGGCCTAGTGATAGCACAGATACGCAGTATTTT.

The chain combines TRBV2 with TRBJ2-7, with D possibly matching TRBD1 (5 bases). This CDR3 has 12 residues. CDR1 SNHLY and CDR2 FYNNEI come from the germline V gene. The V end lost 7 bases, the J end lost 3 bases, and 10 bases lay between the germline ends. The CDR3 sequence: CASTSGLYEQYF. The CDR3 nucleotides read TGTGCCAGCACTTCAGGGCTCTACGAGCAGTACTTC.

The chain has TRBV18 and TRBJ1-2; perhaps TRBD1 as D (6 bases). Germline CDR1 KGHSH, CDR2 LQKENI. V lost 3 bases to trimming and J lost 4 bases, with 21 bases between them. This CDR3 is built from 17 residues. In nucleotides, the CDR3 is TGTGCCAGCTCACCGTATGGCTCGACAGGAAACATCTATGGCTACACCTTC. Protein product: CASSPYGSTGNIYGYTF.